Below are 8 T cell receptor beta chains sequenced from a single sample in a study of cytomegalovirus exposure and HLA in healthy donors. Use of 60 Vbeta and 13 Jbeta primers characterized the PCR. Sequencing was performed with immunoSEQ multiplex PCR; in TCRdb, only in-frame clones are kept and a portion is missing. The sample holds almost 70,000 clones, approximately 70% seen once. The sequencing sample was made of PBMCs. The receptors come from a male donor in good health and CMV-seropositive.

This clone appeared a few times. In DNA form, the CDR3 reads TGCGCCAGCAGCTTGGGGCACCCGAACACTGAAGCTTTCTTT. Amino acid sequence: CASSLGHPNTEAFF. The rearrangement links TRBV5-1 to TRBJ1-1; D call uncertain. The CDR3 totals 14 residues. V lost 0 bases and J 1 base, leaving 7 bases between the germline ends. Germline V gene data show CDR1 as SGHRS and CDR2 as YFSETQ.

This rearrangement joins TRBV30 to TRBJ1-2, with D uncertain. The germline CDR1 and CDR2 sequences are GTSNPN and SVGIG (reference sequence). The germline V and J ends were trimmed by 2 bases and 2 bases, with 6 bases remaining between them. The CDR3 length is 12 residues. DNA of the CDR3: TGTGCCTGGAGTACAGCCAACTATGGCTACACCTTC. This translates into CAWSTANYGYTF.

The rearrangement joins TRBV21-1 to TRBJ2-7; the table assigns TRBD2, which was not confirmed against the DNA. TRBV21-1 is reported as a pseudogene. The CDR3 totals 15 residues. The CDR3 DNA is TGTGCCAGCAGCAAGGGCGGACTAGCGGGACTCGAGCAGTACTTC. Amino acids: CASSKGGLAGLEQYF.

The CDR3: CASSLAGQGVSGNTIYF. For the CDR3, the DNA is TGTGCCAGCAGCTTGGCCGGACAGGGGGTCTCTGGAAACACCATATATTTT. The chain carries TRBV5-6 and TRBJ1-3; 10 positions agree with TRBD1. This CDR3 has 17 amino acids. CDR1 and CDR2 from the germline V gene are SGHDT and YYEEEE. Losses at the gene ends were 0 bases for V and 0 bases for J; bases not matched to a gene: 3.

This clone appeared a few times. The chain uses TRBV7-9 and TRBJ1-4, with TRBD1 matching over 7 bases. The CDR3 contains 15 residues. After removal of 4 bases from V and 4 bases from J, the junction contained 6 bases not matched to a gene. Germline loops: CDR1 SEHNR, CDR2 FQNEAQ (reference sequence). In nucleotides, the CDR3 is TGTGCCAGCAGCTCCGGACAGGTTGATAATGAAAAACTGTTTTTT. This codes for CASSSGQVDNEKLFF.

This chain links TRBV5-6 with TRBJ2-5; 13 bases agree with TRBD2. CDR1 SGHDT and CDR2 YYEEEE come from the germline V gene. The length of the CDR3 is 17 residues. Losses at the gene ends were 4 bases for V and 2 bases for J; bases not matched to a gene: 8. CDR3 sequence (DNA): TGTGCCAGCAGCCCACTAGCGGGGGGGCCGTTTCAAGAGACCCAGTACTTC. Amino acid sequence: CASSPLAGGPFQETQYF.

The gene calls are TRBV6-1 and TRBJ2-7, with D unresolved. The CDR3 is 14 amino acids. With 2 bases removed from V and 0 bases from J, the gap between germline ends came to 8 bases. Germline V gene lookup returns CDR1 MNHNS and CDR2 SASEGT. DNA for the CDR3: TGTGCCAGCAGTGAAATGCACACCTCCTACGAGCAGTACTTC. Its translation: CASSEMHTSYEQYF.

V usage is TRBV30 and J usage is TRBJ1-2; TRBD1 is a possible D gene (6 bases). CDR3 length: 14 residues. CDR1 is GTSNPN and CDR2 is SVGIG in the germline V gene (reference sequence). V lost 4 bases and J lost 4, with 16 bases in between. The CDR3 here is CAWTEGGLGYGYTF. CDR3 DNA sequence: TGTGCCTGGACGGAGGGGGGGCTCGGCTATGGCTACACCTTC.